A selection of T cell receptor beta chains follows, all from one sample in a study of blood T cell repertoires in COVID-19. Libraries were prepared by immunoSEQ multiplex PCR; TCRdb keeps only in-frame clonotypes and omits some of them. The sample has about 140,000 clones; about 80% are singletons. The specimen sequenced was peripheral blood. These receptors originate from a man between 65 and 85 years old who had recovered from COVID-19. The CDR3 runs from the conserved cysteine through the conserved F or W. Fields, in order: J gene, D gene, clone size, V gene, CDR3 DNA, CDR3 protein. D genes are given only for firm matches. Not all rows give a size; the values are once, few, many and, for expanded clones, a class.

TRBJ2-3 | TRBD1 | - | TRBV4-3 | TGCGCCAGCAGCCAAGCCCGGGCAGGGGGAACAGATACGCAGTATTTT | CASSQARAGGTDTQYF
TRBJ2-7 | - | - | TRBV29-1 | TGCAGCGTTCTAACGTACAGGTCACCCGGGGGTGAGCAGTACTTC | CSVLTYRSPGGEQYF
TRBJ1-5 | - | many | TRBV7-9 | TGTGCCGCAGGGGACGCTGGAAGTCAGCCCCAGCATTTT | CAAGDAGSQPQHF
TRBJ1-5 | - | - | TRBV7-2 | TGTGCCAGCAGCTTAGGGCAAAGCAATCAGCCCCAGCATTTT | CASSLGQSNQPQHF
TRBJ1-5 | - | many | TRBV30 | TGTGCCTGGAGTTCGGGTAGGTCCCAGCCCCAGCATTTT | CAWSSGRSQPQHF
TRBJ2-1 | - | - | TRBV4-1 | TGCGCCAGCAGCCAAGATGCACCGTCATTAGAAAGCCACTACAATGAGCAGTTCTTC | CASSQDAPSLESHYNEQFF
TRBJ2-1 | TRBD2 | - | TRBV28 | TGTGCCAGCAGTCTCACTAGCGTATTAAACAATGAGCAGTTCTTC | CASSLTSVLNNEQFF
TRBJ2-7 | TRBD1 | - | TRBV4-3 | TGCGCCAGCAGTCTGGACAGGAGCTCCTACGAGCAGTACTTC | CASSLDRSSYEQYF
TRBJ1-2 | - | - | TRBV6-5 | TGTGCCAGCGGGATACGAGGGGGGGAGTATGGCTACACCTTC | CASGIRGGEYGYTF
TRBJ1-3 | - | - | TRBV30 | TGTGCCTGGAGTAGCGGCTCCTCTGGAAACACCATATATTTT | CAWSSGSSGNTIYF
TRBJ2-7 | TRBD2 | once | TRBV4-1 | TGCGCCAGCAGCCAAGGACTAGCTGGATCCTACGAGCAGTACTTC | CASSQGLAGSYEQYF
TRBJ2-1 | TRBD2 | - | TRBV5-1 | TGCGCCAGCAGCCCCCTGGCGGGAGGGCAAAGAAATGAGCAGTTCTTC | CASSPLAGGQRNEQFF
TRBJ2-2 | TRBD1 | - | TRBV5-1 | TGCGCCAGCAGCTTGGGACAGGGATTGAACACCGGGGAGCTGTTTTTT | CASSLGQGLNTGELFF
TRBJ1-3 | TRBD1 | few | TRBV18 | TGTGCCAGCTCACGGCGAACCGGGACAGGGAAGGTGGACACCATATATTTT | CASSRRTGTGKVDTIYF
TRBJ2-3 | TRBD2 | few | TRBV28 | TGTGCCAGCAACAACCCGTTTAGCGGGGCAAGCACAGATACGCAGTATTTT | CASNNPFSGASTDTQYF
TRBJ1-4 | TRBD1 | - | TRBV2 | TGTGCCAGCAGGGGGAGGACAGGGGGAAATGAAAAACTGTTTTTT | CASRGRTGGNEKLFF
TRBJ2-1 | TRBD2 | - | TRBV7-9 | TGTGCCAGCCGTAGCGGGGCAAGACCCAATGAGCAGTTCTTC | CASRSGARPNEQFF
TRBJ1-6 | TRBD1 | - | TRBV9 | TGTGCCAGCAGCGATGGGACAGGGGGTGGTATAGAAGACTCCTATAATTCACCCCTCCACTTT | CASSDGTGGGIEDSYNSPLHF
TRBJ2-1 | TRBD2 | - | TRBV7-9 | TGTGCCAGCAGCTCCGCCCCGGGACTAGCGGTCCCCTACAATGAGCAGTTCTTC | CASSSAPGLAVPYNEQFF
TRBJ2-2 | TRBD2 | - | TRBV5-6 | TGTGCCAGCAGCACCGGACTAGCGGGACGGGGCGGGGAGCTGTTTTTT | CASSTGLAGRGGELFF
TRBJ1-2 | TRBD1 | - | TRBV3-1/TRBV3-2 | TGTGCCAGCAGCCAAGACGACAGGGGCCGTATCGGCTACACCTTC | CASSQDDRGRIGYTF
TRBJ2-3 | - | - | TRBV7-9 | TGTGCCAGCAGCTTAGAATCGGGGACACGGCAGTATTTT | CASSLESGTRQYF